The source of this T cell receptor (beta chain) is a study of cytotoxic CD8 clonotypes in ibrutinib-treated CLL. Clones were read by immunoSEQ multiplex PCR, and TCRdb kept only the in-frame ones, dropping some. This table has approximately 150,000 clones, 84% appearing once. The clonotype comes from a human donor with chronic lymphocytic leukemia. The sample here was PBMCs, taken after 24 months of ibrutinib treatment.

CDR3: CASSQTTDPNYGYTF. In DNA, the CDR3 is TGTGCCAGCAGCCAAACGACAGACCCTAACTATGGCTACACCTTC. The chain employs TRBV4-2 and TRBJ1-2; the D gene is possibly TRBD1 (5 bases). Trimming left V 2 bases short and J 0 bases short, with 10 bases between. Looked up from germline, CDR1 is LGHNA and CDR2 is YNFKEQ. The CDR3 length is 15 residues.